This TCR beta chain was documented in a study of a mutant IDH1 vaccine in newly diagnosed glioma. Looking at the study overall: Mean patient age was around 40 years; approximately 62% were male and around 40% female.

Method: immunoSEQ multiplex PCR; TCRdb's copy keeps in-frame clones and lacks some. The repertoire holds tens of thousands of clones, with roughly 85% as singletons. V shed 6 bases, J shed 6 bases, and the junction held 6 bases outside the gene matches. The CDR3 spans 13 residues. Germline V gene data show CDR1 as MNHEY and CDR2 as SVGAGI. Time point given: baseline, week 1 (first vaccination visit). Treatment denoted: pre-vaccination baseline after standard-of-care therapy. Here the sequenced sample was PBMCs, taken from a glioma patient treated with radiotherapy, temozolomide or both. This chain links TRBV6-5 with TRBJ2-5; 8 nucleotides agree with TRBD1. This clonotype was sampled from a woman in her forties or fifties with glioma. CDR3 nucleotides: TGTGCCAGCAGATTCGGACAGGGAAAGACCCAGTACTTC. The encoded protein is CASRFGQGKTQYF.